One sample yielded the 32 T cell receptor beta chains listed below, sequenced in a study of blood T cell repertoires in COVID-19. The protocol was immunoSEQ multiplex PCR, while the TCRdb copy is restricted to in-frame clones and leaves out a portion. The sample contains under 200,000 clones, approximately 86% of which appear only once. Sequenced sample: peripheral blood. These TCRs come from a woman older than 75 with COVID-19, enrolled during active disease.

This clone was seen a single time. V and J are TRBV9 and TRBJ1-1; D is undetermined. The CDR3 spans 12 residues. Trimming pared 4 bases from V and 5 bases from J, leaving 9 bases between. Germline lookup yields CDR1 SGDLS and CDR2 YYNGEE. The CDR3 protein is CASSPPGTEAFF. CDR3 nucleotide sequence: TGTGCCAGCAGCCCTCCGGGGACTGAAGCTTTCTTT.

The V and J genes are TRBV2 and TRBJ1-3, with D tentatively TRBD1 (5 bases). The CDR3 consists of 15 residues. Deletions cut 1 base from V and 7 bases from J, with 14 bases between. Germline V CDR1 and CDR2: SNHLY, FYNNEI. The CDR3 nucleotides read TGTGCCAGCAGTGAAGGCTCTCTAACAGGCAACACCATATATTTT. Protein: CASSEGSLTGNTIYF.

This clone has a single count. The chain has TRBV6-5 and TRBJ2-7; weak D call: TRBD2 (6 bases). The V gene lost 7 bases and the J gene lost 4 bases, with 20 bases spanning the gap. Per the germline V gene, CDR1 is MNHEY and CDR2 is SVGAGI. This CDR3 contains 15 residues. CDR3 coding DNA: TGTGCCAGCATCCAAGGACGGGGCGGGATATACGAGCAGTACTTC. Translated: CASIQGRGGIYEQYF.

This chain links TRBV4-1 with TRBJ1-4, with D possibly being TRBD1 (5 bases). Trimming stripped 0 bases from V and 3 bases from J, with 11 bases between. There are 16 residues in the CDR3. Per the germline V gene, CDR1 is MGHRA and CDR2 is YSYEKL. The DNA of the CDR3 is TGCGCCAGCAGCCAAGAGGCCACAGGCCCTAATGAAAAACTGTTTTTT. Translation gives CASSQEATGPNEKLFF.

The genes are TRBV20-1 and TRBJ1-1; D unresolved. V lost 7 bases, J lost 5 bases, and 11 bases lay in between. Germline CDR1 and CDR2: DFQATT and SNEGSKA (reference sequence). This CDR3 is built from 11 residues. The CDR3 nucleotides read TGCAGTGGCGACATTGGGACTGAAGCTTTCTTT. Amino acid sequence: CSGDIGTEAFF.

V is TRBV7-3 and J is TRBJ1-6, with 7 positions matching TRBD1. CDR3 length equals 14 residues. The V segment lost 4 bases and the J segment 10 bases; nucleotides outside the gene matches: 7. Germline V gene sequence: CDR1 SGHTA, CDR2 FQGTGA. Written as DNA, the CDR3 is TGTGCCAGCAGCTCCGGGACAGCGGAATCACCCCTCCACTTT. Protein: CASSSGTAESPLHF.

Notes on this clone: The identical CDR3 is also encoded by other nucleotide sequences in the sample. V and J are TRBV12-3 or TRBV12-4 and TRBJ2-5; D is perhaps TRBD1 (6 bases). V was clipped by 3 bases and J by 5 bases, with 10 bases between them. The CDR3 is 13 amino acids. CDR3 amino acids: CASSLSGVETQYF. The DNA of the CDR3 is TGTGCCAGCAGTTTGTCAGGGGTTGAGACCCAGTACTTC.

The genes are TRBV29-1 and TRBJ2-3; D uncertain. Germline V lookup: CDR1 SQVTM, CDR2 ANQGSEA. This CDR3 contains 11 residues. With 4 bases removed from V and 2 bases from J, the gap between germline ends came to 4 bases. The CDR3 region has the DNA TGCAGCGTTGTACTCACAGATACGCAGTATTTT. It is translated as CSVVLTDTQYF.

The rearrangement joins TRBV6-2 or TRBV6-3 to TRBJ2-6; D is perhaps TRBD1 (6 bases). V lost 4 bases to trimming and J lost 0 bases, with 16 bases between them. CDR1 and CDR2 from the germline V gene are MNHEY and SVGEGT. The CDR3 covers 18 residues. The DNA of the CDR3 is TGTGCCAGCAGTTGGGGGACACACACCGTCTCTGGGGCCAACGTCCTGACTTTC. Protein: CASSWGTHTVSGANVLTF.

The V call is TRBV28, the J call TRBJ1-1, with TRBD1 matching 8 bases. The germline V gene has CDR1 MDHEN and CDR2 SYDVKM. The CDR3 extends over 16 amino acids. V was pared by 3 bases and J by 6 bases, with 12 bases of the junction left unmatched. The CDR3 DNA reads TGTGCCAGCAGTTTTCCCACCGACAGGGGATACCCTGAAGCTTTCTTT. Amino acids: CASSFPTDRGYPEAFF.

The rearrangement joins TRBV28 to TRBJ1-5, with 9 bases aligning to TRBD1. The CDR3 has 16 residues. Unmatched junction bases numbered 13, after V lost 6 bases and J lost 7 bases. From germline, CDR1 is MDHEN and CDR2 SYDVKM. The CDR3 DNA reads as TGTGCCAGCAGCCCCCACAGGGGGCAGGCAGGGCAGCCCCAGCATTTT. Translated: CASSPHRGQAGQPQHF.

The chain carries TRBV2 and TRBJ2-3; 12 nucleotides line up with TRBD2. Trimming cost V 4 bases and J 6 bases; bases outside gene matches: 5. The length of the CDR3 is 15 residues. Germline CDR1 SNHLY, CDR2 FYNNEI. The CDR3 DNA follows: TGTGCCAGCAGTGGACTAGCGGGGGAGTTGGATACGCAGTATTTT. Translated: CASSGLAGELDTQYF.

The rearrangement links TRBV29-1 to TRBJ2-7; 7 nucleotides match TRBD2. The CDR3 covers 14 residues. The ends lost 4 bases at V and 7 bases at J; junction bases unmatched: 13. CDR1 SQVTM and CDR2 ANQGSEA come from the germline V gene. CDR3 bases: TGCAGCGTTGCGGGGCGGGAGCCCCTGGGGGAGCAGTACTTC. Protein: CSVAGREPLGEQYF.

In this sample, this clone turned up once. The chain is built from TRBV7-3 and TRBJ1-1; D may be TRBD1 (6 bases). The germline gives CDR1 SGHTA, CDR2 FQGTGA. This CDR3 is built from 15 residues. V dropped 1 base and J dropped 4 bases, with 13 bases sitting between them. CDR3 in amino acids: CASSLKSGAGTEAFF. The CDR3 DNA is TGTGCCAGCAGCTTAAAGTCAGGGGCGGGCACTGAAGCTTTCTTT.

The V gene is TRBV5-1, the J gene TRBJ2-5, with a possible D match to TRBD2 (6 bases). From germline, CDR1 is SGHRS and CDR2 YFSETQ. The CDR3 is 14 residues long. Trimming pared 2 bases from V and 4 bases from J, leaving 12 bases between. This CDR3 is CASSLGQGGETQYF. Here the CDR3 DNA reads TGCGCCAGCAGCTTAGGCCAGGGAGGAGAGACCCAGTACTTC. The full variable domain, rest sourced from reference TRBV5-1 and TRBJ2-5, is KAGVTQTPRYLIKTRGQQVTLSCSPISGHRSVSWYQQTPGQGLQFLFEYFSETQRNKGNFPGRFSGRQFSNSRSEMNVSTLELGDSALYLCASSLGQGGETQYFGPGTRLLVL.

The chain links TRBV6-2 or TRBV6-3 to TRBJ2-7, with 9 bases that match TRBD1. V lost 6 bases, J lost 6 bases, and 9 bases stayed unmatched. The V gene's germline CDR1 is MNHEY and CDR2 SVGEGT. The CDR3 covers 14 residues. This CDR3 is CASSNEGQGSEQYF. Here the CDR3 DNA reads TGTGCCAGCAGCAATGAGGGACAGGGCAGCGAGCAGTACTTC.

The chain links TRBV9 to TRBJ2-5; 7 bases map to TRBD1. Germline lookup yields CDR1 SGDLS and CDR2 YYNGEE. With V trimmed by 4 bases and J by 1 base, 10 bases remained unmatched. This CDR3 comprises 16 residues. Written as DNA, the CDR3 is TGTGCCAGCAGCTTTACTCCGGGACAGAGCCAAGAGACCCAGTACTTC. Translating gives CASSFTPGQSQETQYF.

This chain connects TRBV5-4 to TRBJ1-1, with 10 bases fitting TRBD1. CDR3 length equals 13 residues. The germline V gene has CDR1 SGHNT and CDR2 YYREEE (reference sequence). The ends lost 4 bases at V and 8 bases at J; junction bases unmatched: 5. CDR3 sequence reads: CASSLGQGPEAFF. The CDR3 coding sequence is TGTGCCAGCAGCCTGGGACAGGGGCCCGAAGCTTTCTTT.

This clone was seen a handful of times. The genes are TRBV18 and TRBJ2-5; D unclear. With 3 bases removed from V and 5 bases from J, the gap between germline ends came to 10 bases. CDR1 KGHSH and CDR2 LQKENI come from the germline V gene. The CDR3 is 13 amino acids. CDR3 protein: CASSPPGGETQYF. CDR3 nucleotide sequence: TGTGCCAGCTCACCCCCGGGTGGGGAGACCCAGTACTTC. The full variable domain, in which reference TRBV18 and TRBJ2-5 provide the parts outside the CDR3, is NAGVMQNPRHLVRRRGQEARLRCSPMKGHSHVYWYRQLPEEGLKFMVYLQKENIIDESGMPKERFSAEFPKEGPSILRIQQVVRGDSAAYFCASSPPGGETQYFGPGTRLLVL.

This sequence joins TRBV27 and TRBJ2-1, with 10 nucleotides matching TRBD1. CDR1 and CDR2 from the germline V gene are MNHEY and SMNVEV (reference sequence). V dropped 3 bases and J dropped 7; count of bases not matched to a gene: 3. This CDR3 has 14 amino acids. The CDR3 loop reads CASSFSDRGNEQFF. The DNA for the CDR3 is TGTGCCAGCAGTTTCTCGGACAGGGGGAATGAGCAGTTCTTC.

The gene calls are TRBV6-6 and TRBJ1-5, with TRBD1 as a possible D gene (5 bases). CDR1 is MNHNY and CDR2 is SVGAGI in the germline V gene (reference sequence). V dropped 6 bases and J dropped 2 bases, with 14 bases sitting between them. The CDR3 runs to 15 residues. The CDR3, as DNA: TGTGCCAGCAGCTATGGACATTCTGGCAATCAGCCCCAGCATTTT. This translates into CASSYGHSGNQPQHF.

The chain carries TRBV20-1 and TRBJ1-6; D is possibly TRBD1 (5 bases). V lost 6 bases to trimming and J lost 7 bases, with 16 bases between them. This CDR3 comprises 14 residues. Germline V gives CDR1 DFQATT, CDR2 SNEGSKA (reference sequence). The CDR3 sequence: CSASLTRGNSPLHF. As DNA, the CDR3 is TGCAGTGCCAGTTTGACGCGGGGGAATTCACCCCTCCACTTT.

In this sample, this clone turned up a few times. The chain joins TRBV7-2 to TRBJ2-1, with unresolved D. Germline V gives CDR1 SGHTA, CDR2 FQGNSA. The V end lost 3 bases, the J end lost 7 bases, and 10 bases lay between the germline ends. The CDR3 is 13 residues long. DNA for the CDR3: TGTGCCAGCAGCTTGCTTGTTACAAATGAGCAGTTCTTC. This translates into CASSLLVTNEQFF.

The J gene is TRBJ2-7, the V gene TRBV6-2 or TRBV6-3, with TRBD2 matching 7 bases. After removal of 5 bases from V and 2 bases from J, the junction contained 9 bases not matched to a gene. CDR1 is MNHEY and CDR2 is SVGEGT in the germline V gene. This CDR3 is built from 15 residues. CDR3 sequence: CASSLGGDWTYEQYF. CDR3 sequence (DNA): TGTGCCAGCAGTCTTGGGGGGGATTGGACCTACGAGCAGTACTTC.

The chain combines TRBV20-1 with TRBJ2-7; a weak D match, TRBD2 (5 bases). Trimming pared 3 bases from V and 0 bases from J, leaving 15 bases between. CDR1 DFQATT and CDR2 SNEGSKA come from the germline V gene (reference sequence). This CDR3 is 15 amino acids long. CDR3 sequence: CSASRRRTSSYEQYF. The CDR3 coding sequence is TGCAGTGCTAGTCGGCGGCGAACTAGCTCCTACGAGCAGTACTTC.

This clone was seen a few times. The V gene is TRBV5-6, the J gene TRBJ2-5; 10 bases agree with TRBD2. With 6 bases clipped from V and 3 bases from J, the junction kept 5 bases outside the gene matches. The CDR3 extends over 14 amino acids. Germline assignment: CDR1 SGHDT and CDR2 YYEEEE. CDR3 DNA sequence: TGTGCCAGCACCACCCTAGCGGGAGAAGAGACCCAGTACTTC. This gives the protein CASTTLAGEETQYF.

This chain joins TRBV7-8 and TRBJ2-7, with TRBD1 matching over 9 bases. With 4 bases clipped from V and 1 base from J, the junction kept 2 bases outside the gene matches. In germline, CDR1 is SGHVS, CDR2 FQNEAQ. The CDR3 has 14 residues. This chain's CDR3 is CASSSGTGSYEQYF. CDR3 bases: TGTGCCAGCAGCTCCGGGACAGGGTCCTACGAGCAGTACTTC.

This clone was seen more than once but under ten times. The V and J genes are TRBV12-3 or TRBV12-4 and TRBJ1-2; 7 bases align to TRBD1. The CDR3 is 11 amino acids. The J segment lost 5 bases and the V segment lost 10 bases, leaving 4 bases of the junction unmatched. The CDR3 region is CATGTAYGYTF. CDR3 bases: TGTGCCACCGGGACAGCATATGGCTACACCTTC.

The chain recombines TRBV20-1 with TRBJ1-5; 9 bases agree with TRBD1. This CDR3 spans 14 amino acids. J was trimmed by 7 bases and V by 3 bases; bases with no gene match: 7. CDR1 is DFQATT, CDR2 SNEGSKA, per germline (reference sequence). CDR3 loop: CSASKDRGPQPQHF. DNA for the CDR3: TGCAGTGCTAGTAAGGACAGGGGCCCCCAGCCCCAGCATTTT.

The V and J genes are TRBV20-1 and TRBJ2-7; D ambiguous. Per germline, CDR1 DFQATT and CDR2 SNEGSKA (reference sequence). CDR3 length equals 11 residues. Trimming took 5 bases from V and 5 from J, leaving 10 bases between them. This chain's CDR3 is CSAPRANEQYF. The CDR3 DNA is TGCAGTGCTCCCCGAGCGAACGAGCAGTACTTC.

The chain links TRBV27 to TRBJ1-5; a weak D match, TRBD1 (6 bases). Germline V gene sequence: CDR1 MNHEY, CDR2 SMNVEV (reference sequence). This CDR3 comprises 15 residues. Trimming removed 5 bases at V and 3 bases at J, with 14 bases between. This CDR3 reads CASSLTGLDNQPQHF. The CDR3 DNA is TGTGCCAGCAGTCTCACAGGGTTGGACAATCAGCCCCAGCATTTT.

This rearrangement joins TRBV7-3 to TRBJ2-3; 16 bases line up with TRBD2. Germline CDR1 reads SGHTA; CDR2 reads FQGTGA. The V gene end was trimmed by 6 bases and the J gene end by 4 bases; junction bases not matched to a gene: 4. This CDR3 has 16 residues. The CDR3 here is CASSQGLAGGADTQYF. The CDR3, as DNA: TGTGCCAGCAGTCAGGGACTAGCGGGAGGGGCAGATACGCAGTATTTT.